This passage covers 9 T cell receptor beta chains from one sample sequenced in a study of molecular identifiers for immune sequencing clone quantification. TCRdb called the PCR reads again in MiXCR, with one record for every CDR3 protein. Of 62,000 or so distinct CDR3 sequences listed, 15% to 20% are singletons. Material: naive CD8+ T cells from blood, with Jurkat cell RNA spiked in. The sample's subset: FACS-sorted CD8+CD4-CCR7+CD45RA+ naive T cells. These receptors all stem from a human donor in good health. Some libraries in this study had Jurkat cell RNA spiked in.

This clonotype occurred many times. The rearrangement joins TRBV15 to TRBJ2-2, with D possibly matching TRBD1 (6 bases). The CDR3 runs to 14 residues. V dropped 0 bases and J dropped 6 bases, with 8 bases sitting between them. In germline, CDR1 is LNHNV, CDR2 YYDKDF (reference sequence). CDR3 DNA sequence: TGTGCCACCAGCAGAGATAAGGGGGCCGGGGAGCTGTTTTTT. Translation gives CATSRDKGAGELFF.

The sample holds a few counts of this clonotype. The J gene is TRBJ2-2, the V gene TRBV27, with 7 nucleotides matching TRBD2. This CDR3 is built from 14 residues. Germline CDR1 and CDR2: MNHEY and SMNVEV (reference sequence). J gave up 2 bases and V 8 bases, and 5 bases lay outside the gene matches. The DNA for the CDR3 is TGTGCCAGCGAACCGGGACTAAACACCGGGGAGCTGTTTTTT. This translates into CASEPGLNTGELFF.

This clonotype has a count of ten or more. In DNA form, the CDR3 reads TGCAGTGCTAGAGATTCTGTCTCGGCCACCTACGAGCAGTACTTC. Its protein product is CSARDSVSATYEQYF. This chain joins TRBV20-1 and TRBJ2-7; D is uncertain. The V end lost 0 bases, the J end lost 2 bases, and 14 bases lay between the germline ends. The CDR3 contains 15 residues. Germline V gene data show CDR1 as DFQATT and CDR2 as SNEGSKA (reference sequence).

The table lists this clonotype with many counts. This sequence joins TRBV10-3 and TRBJ2-1; a possible D gene is TRBD1 (6 bases). CDR3 length: 13 amino acids. CDR1 is ENHRY, CDR2 SYGVKD, per germline. Trimming left V 2 bases short and J 9 bases short, with 11 bases between. This CDR3 is CAISEEEGGEQFF. The DNA of the CDR3 is TGTGCCATCAGTGAGGAAGAAGGGGGTGAGCAGTTCTTC.

There are many counts of this clonotype. The V call is TRBV6-6, the J call TRBJ1-1; D perhaps matches TRBD1 (6 bases). Trimming took 0 bases from V and 1 from J, leaving 15 bases between them. This CDR3 contains 17 residues. CDR1 is MNHNY and CDR2 is SVGAGI in the germline V gene (reference sequence). The chain's CDR3 is CASSYSPTGGTNTEAFF. CDR3 bases: TGTGCCAGCAGTTACTCCCCGACAGGAGGGACGAACACTGAAGCTTTCTTT.

Notes on this clonotype: Relative to the germline gene, one junction end is altered; a read error may explain this. The V gene is TRBV11-2, the J gene TRBJ2-7; TRBD1 agrees at 9 bases. Germline V gives CDR1 SGHAT, CDR2 FQNNGV. This CDR3 comprises 14 residues. This CDR3 is CASSGTTGGNEQCF. For the CDR3, the DNA is TGTGCCAGCAGCGGCACGACAGGGGGTAACGAGCAGTGCTTC.

This chain connects TRBV2 to TRBJ2-1; D is ambiguous. The length of the CDR3 is 14 residues. The V end lost 3 bases, the J end lost 3 bases, and 9 bases lay between the germline ends. Per the germline V gene, CDR1 is SNHLY and CDR2 is FYNNEI. The CDR3 sequence: CASSETVDYNEQFF. In DNA form, the CDR3 reads TGTGCCAGCAGTGAGACGGTCGACTACAATGAGCAGTTCTTC.

This clonotype was seen at least ten times. The chain uses TRBV7-9 and TRBJ2-5, with 11 bases matching TRBD2. CDR3 length: 16 amino acids. Germline-derived CDR1 and CDR2 are SEHNR and FQNEAQ (reference sequence). V shed 6 bases, J shed 3 bases, and the junction held 9 bases outside the gene matches. CDR3 nucleotides: TGTGCCAGCAGATCCCCACTAGCGGGAGTGAAAGAGACCCAGTACTTC. It codes for CASRSPLAGVKETQYF. Full variable domain (missing parts from reference TRBV7-9 and TRBJ2-5): DTGVSQNPRHKITKRGQNVTFRCDPISEHNRLYWYRQTLGQGPEFLTYFQNEAQLEKSRLLSDRFSAERPKGSFSTLEIQRTEQGDSAMYLCASRSPLAGVKETQYFGPGTRLLVL.

This clonotype appeared a few times. Given a much more abundant clone one base away, this may be a read error. The chain links TRBV6-1 to TRBJ1-2; 12 nucleotides line up with TRBD1. From germline, CDR1 is MNHNS and CDR2 SASEGT. This CDR3 has 18 amino acids. CDR3 amino acids: CASSETGTGGAKNCGYTF. The CDR3, as DNA: TGTGCCAGCAGTGAAACCGGGACAGGGGGCGCGAAAAACTGTGGCTACACCTTC.